The clone carrying this T cell receptor beta chain was seen repeatedly, ten times or more. TCRdb analysed the RT-PCR reads with MiXCR anew, one entry per CDR3 protein. The sample lists about 700,000 distinct CDR3 sequences, around 14% occurring once. V was pared by 1 base and J by 5 bases, with 8 bases between. The CDR3 is 13 residues long. This TCR derives from a female donor in good health, serving as a healthy control. The chain joins TRBV12-3 or TRBV12-4 to TRBJ2-5; no reliable D call. Sequencing was carried out using memory CD4+ T cells from blood. CDR3 coding DNA: TGTGCCAGCAGTTTAGGGGTCGGGGAGACCCAGTACTTC. Encoded protein: CASSLGVGETQYF.